This T cell receptor beta chain was sequenced in a study of T-cell memory formation after mild COVID-19. Study overall: Across donors, TCR clusters were largely donor specific.

From 5'RACE with constant-segment primers came TCR alpha and TCR beta cDNA libraries that carried sample barcodes and UMIs. Each CDR3 protein gets one entry after TCRdb re-called the 5' RACE reads with MiXCR. There are roughly 620,000 distinct CDR3 sequences in the sample; more than 15% occur only once, and about 11% lies in the top ten. The CDR3 length is 16 residues. Trimming took off 1 base at V and 5 bases at J, with 20 bases between the two ends. Germline CDR1 and CDR2: GTSNPN and SVGIG (reference sequence). In regard to this clonotype: What it binds is not known.

Study outcomes and limitations: CD4+ contracting clones were found mainly in CM and EM, and CD8+ ones in EMRA.

The clonotype was recovered from an adult woman who had mild COVID-19 (a few samples of this study predate the infection). Cell type and time point are not known. The material sequenced was PBMCs or a T cell subset sorted from them (not recorded which). The chain is built from TRBV30 and TRBJ1-1; TRBD1 might be the D (5 bases). CDR3: CAWSDQGGLPGTEAFF. The CDR3 coding sequence is TGTGCCTGGAGTGACCAGGGTGGGCTTCCGGGGACTGAAGCTTTCTTT.